The 20 T cell receptor beta chains below all came from one sample that was sequenced in a study of beta chain features in type 1 diabetes. Study results and caveats: Shortening of TCRB CDR3s, moderate but significant, appeared in all four CD4+ subsets of Type 1 diabetes patients.

Their target antigens are unknown. Expressed TCRB transcripts were sequenced because the isolated RNA had all been reverse transcribed beforehand. This table comes from immunoSEQ multiplex PCR, and its TCRdb copy is limited to in-frame clones, with some not included. The table has around 150,000 clones, 6.5% to 10% seen once; the top ten hold around 0.5%. Sequenced input: central memory CD4+ T cells from blood. The receptors shown here come from a woman aged 18-35 years with type 1 diabetes.

CDR3 DNA: TGTGCCAGCAGCGTAGGTGGGAGGTTGGTAACCGGGGAGCTGTTTTTT. Translation: CASSVGGRLVTGELFF. This chain links TRBV9 with TRBJ2-2; TRBD2 might be the D (6 bases). This CDR3 has 16 amino acids. Trimming took 0 bases from V and 5 from J, leaving 14 bases between them. CDR1 is SGDLS and CDR2 is YYNGEE in the germline V gene.

This clone was detected a few times. The rearrangement uses TRBV28 and TRBJ2-1, with 13 positions matching TRBD2. There are 14 residues in the CDR3. CDR1 and CDR2 (germline): MDHEN, SYDVKM. V lost 8 bases, J lost 7 bases, and 5 bases stayed unmatched. The CDR3 is CASLPGLAGNEQFF. The CDR3 bases are TGTGCCAGCCTTCCGGGACTAGCGGGAAATGAGCAGTTCTTC.

CDR3 coding DNA: TGTGCCAGCAGCGTGCTTCGCGGGGGGGCTAGTAATGAGCAGTTCTTC. Its translation is CASSVLRGGASNEQFF. The chain has TRBV7-2 and TRBJ2-1, with TRBD2 identical over 9 bases. The length of the CDR3 is 16 residues. Germline CDR1 is SGHTA and CDR2 is FQGNSA. Trimming removed 5 bases from V and 7 bases from J; junction bases left unmatched: 12.

This clone was seen repeatedly, ten times or more. The chain employs TRBV18 and TRBJ2-1; TRBD2 agrees at 8 bases. The germline CDR1 and CDR2 sequences are KGHSH and LQKENI. V lost 3 bases to trimming and J lost 6 bases; unmatched junction nucleotides: 4. The CDR3 runs to 14 residues. The CDR3 coding sequence is TGTGCCAGCTCACCCCGACGGGAGGGCAATGAGCAGTTCTTC. Its protein is CASSPRREGNEQFF.

This clone has only a few counts. The rearrangement links TRBV6-6 to TRBJ2-1; the D is unclear. From germline, CDR1 is MNHNY and CDR2 SVGAGI (reference sequence). Trimming took 1 base from V and 2 from J, leaving 3 bases between them. The CDR3 spans 13 residues. CDR3 in amino acids: CASSYYTYNEQFF. The CDR3 nucleotides are TGTGCCAGCAGTTACTACACCTACAATGAGCAGTTCTTC.

This clone has only a few counts. The rearrangement uses TRBV4-2 and TRBJ2-1; 10 bases map to TRBD2. The CDR3 has 15 amino acids. The J segment lost 4 bases and the V segment lost 4 bases, leaving 4 bases of the junction unmatched. Germline CDR1 and CDR2: LGHNA and YNFKEQ. For the CDR3, the DNA is TGTGCCAGCAGCCCGGGACTAGCGAGGTACAATGAGCAGTTCTTC. Its translation: CASSPGLARYNEQFF.

This sequence joins TRBV6-6 and TRBJ1-6; 8 nucleotides line up with TRBD1. The trim removed 0 bases at V and 9 bases at J, leaving 4 bases unmatched. The CDR3 totals 15 residues. Looked up from germline, CDR1 is MNHNY and CDR2 is SVGAGI (reference sequence). The CDR3 sequence is CASSYSDRATSPLHF. CDR3 DNA sequence: TGTGCCAGCAGTTACTCGGACAGGGCGACTTCACCCCTCCACTTT.

The rearrangement joins TRBV28 to TRBJ2-7; 7 bases match TRBD1. V trimming: 6 bases; J trimming: 9 bases; junction bases outside the gene matches: 17. This CDR3 contains 15 residues. Germline CDR1 is MDHEN and CDR2 is SYDVKM. CDR3 nucleotide sequence: TGTGCCAGCAGGATCACAGGGGCAGGTTACGTTGTGCAGTACTTC. This gives the protein CASRITGAGYVVQYF.

The chain has TRBV5-4 and TRBJ2-1, with D possibly matching TRBD2 (6 bases). Germline CDR1 and CDR2: SGHNT and YYREEE (reference sequence). The CDR3 is 15 amino acids. Trimming left V 4 bases short and J 1 base short, with 12 bases between. CDR3 protein: CASSPTRGSYNEQFF. Written as DNA, the CDR3 is TGTGCCAGCAGCCCAACCCGGGGGTCCTACAATGAGCAGTTCTTC.

This clone was found a few times. The rearrangement joins TRBV30 to TRBJ1-1, with a possible D match to TRBD1 (5 bases). The V end lost 3 bases, the J end lost 1 base, and 15 bases lay between the germline ends. Germline assignment: CDR1 GTSNPN and CDR2 SVGIG (reference sequence). The CDR3 loop spans 15 amino acids. The CDR3 sequence is CAWSALGRANTEAFF. Written as DNA, the CDR3 is TGTGCCTGGAGCGCCTTGGGCAGGGCGAACACTGAAGCTTTCTTT.

The V call is TRBV19, the J call TRBJ2-1; D is possibly TRBD2 (5 bases). There are 15 residues in the CDR3. Trimming took 8 bases from V and 3 from J, leaving 17 bases between them. CDR1 LNHDA and CDR2 SQIVND come from the germline V gene (reference sequence). The CDR3, as DNA: TGTGCCAGTGGGGATGGGTCAGGACTCTACAATGAGCAGTTCTTC. This codes for CASGDGSGLYNEQFF.

This clone was picked up a small number of times. The chain employs TRBV13 and TRBJ2-7; 9 bases fit TRBD1. Trimming at V came to 5 bases and at J to 13 bases, leaving 9 bases not matched to a gene. The CDR3 length is 12 residues. Germline loops: CDR1 PRHDT, CDR2 FYEKMQ (reference sequence). CDR3 nucleotide sequence: TGTGCCAGCAGCAGGACAGGGGTTGGTAGCTACTTC. Its translation: CASSRTGVGSYF.

The V call is TRBV28, the J call TRBJ2-7; 10 bases fit TRBD2. This CDR3 comprises 15 residues. Unmatched junction bases numbered 8, after V lost 2 bases and J lost 7 bases. Looked up from germline, CDR1 is MDHEN and CDR2 is SYDVKM. The CDR3 loop reads CASSLRNGLAVEQYF. The DNA for the CDR3 is TGTGCCAGCAGTTTAAGAAATGGACTAGCGGTGGAGCAGTACTTC. Together with reference TRBV28 and TRBJ2-7, the CDR3 gives the full variable domain: DVKVTQSSRYLVKRTGEKVFLECVQDMDHENMFWYRQDPGLGLRLIYFSYDVKMKEKGDIPEGYSVSREKKERFSLILESASTNQTSMYLCASSLRNGLAVEQYFGPGTRLTVT.

This clone turned up a few times. This chain uses TRBV4-2 with TRBJ2-7; 12 bases line up with TRBD2. The trim removed 0 bases at V and 4 bases at J, leaving 4 bases unmatched. CDR1 LGHNA and CDR2 YNFKEQ come from the germline V gene. The CDR3 is 16 amino acids. CDR3 protein: CASSQDGLAGGYEQYF. The DNA for the CDR3 is TGTGCCAGCAGCCAAGACGGCCTAGCGGGAGGGTACGAGCAGTACTTC.

The count of this clone is one. A read error is possible here, since a much larger clone lies one base away. The rearrangement links TRBV7-8 to TRBJ2-7; D may be TRBD1 (6 bases). The CDR3 covers 13 residues. Germline CDR1 SGHVS, CDR2 FQNEAQ. The V gene lost 4 bases and the J gene lost 2 bases, with 9 bases spanning the gap. The CDR3 loop reads CASSSGQTYEQYF. Written as DNA, the CDR3 is TGTGCCAGCAGCTCCGGACAGACCTACGAGCAGTACTTC.

This clone appeared a few times. The chain recombines TRBV5-4 with TRBJ1-2, with unresolved D. Germline lookup yields CDR1 SGHNT and CDR2 YYREEE (reference sequence). Trimming removed 5 bases at V and 1 base at J, with 9 bases between. CDR3 size: 13 residues. CDR3 residues: CASRNSYNYGYTF. The CDR3 DNA follows: TGTGCCAGCAGGAACAGCTATAACTATGGCTACACCTTC.

This clone was seen only a few times. The chain has TRBV18 and TRBJ2-3, with D possibly TRBD1 on 6 matching bases. The CDR3 sequence is 14 residues long. Trimming cost V 4 bases and J 3 bases, with 11 bases left between them. The germline V gene encodes CDR1 KGHSH and CDR2 LQKENI. The CDR3 DNA reads TGTGCCAGCTCACAAAACAGGGAGACAGATACGCAGTATTTT. It yields the protein CASSQNRETDTQYF. Full variable domain (outside the CDR3, taken from reference TRBV18 and TRBJ2-3): NAGVMQNPRHLVRRRGQEARLRCSPMKGHSHVYWYRQLPEEGLKFMVYLQKENIIDESGMPKERFSAEFPKEGPSILRIQQVVRGDSAAYFCASSQNRETDTQYFGPGTRLTVL.

This rearrangement joins TRBV6-1 to TRBJ1-2; TRBD1 is a possible D gene (6 bases). The CDR3 has 14 residues. Germline loops: CDR1 MNHNS, CDR2 SASEGT. The V gene lost 3 bases and the J gene lost 4 bases, with 12 bases spanning the gap. The CDR3 reads CASSDGGGGYGYTF. The CDR3 bases are TGTGCCAGCAGTGATGGGGGCGGGGGCTATGGCTACACCTTC.

In this sample, this clone turned up a few times. The chain links TRBV18 to TRBJ1-2; D call uncertain. The CDR3 is 14 residues long. Germline V gene lookup returns CDR1 KGHSH and CDR2 LQKENI. V lost 2 bases to trimming and J lost 8 bases, with 15 bases between them. This CDR3 is CASSPDGGGKGYTF. CDR3 sequence (DNA): TGTGCCAGCTCACCAGACGGAGGTGGGAAAGGCTACACCTTC. The whole variable domain, filled in from reference TRBV18 and TRBJ1-2, reads NAGVMQNPRHLVRRRGQEARLRCSPMKGHSHVYWYRQLPEEGLKFMVYLQKENIIDESGMPKERFSAEFPKEGPSILRIQQVVRGDSAAYFCASSPDGGGKGYTFGSGTRLTVV.

This clone came up a few times. This chain joins TRBV19 and TRBJ2-7, with 12 bases matching TRBD2. Germline V gene data show CDR1 as LNHDA and CDR2 as SQIVND (reference sequence). J gave up 7 bases and V 8 bases, and 6 bases lay outside the gene matches. CDR3 length: 13 amino acids. CDR3 sequence (DNA): TGTGCCAGTTCGTGGACTAGCGGGGAGGAGCAGTACTTC. It specifies CASSWTSGEEQYF. The full variable domain, its missing parts supplied by reference TRBV19 and TRBJ2-7, is DGGITQSPKYLFRKEGQNVTLSCEQNLNHDAMYWYRQDPGQGLRLIYYSQIVNDFQKGDIAEGYSVSREKKESFPLTVTSAQKNPTAFYLCASSWTSGEEQYFGPGTRLTVT.